The text below deals with one T cell receptor beta chain. This record belongs to a study of cytomegalovirus exposure and HLA in healthy donors. Profiling relied on immunoSEQ multiplex PCR, and the TCRdb table lists in-frame clones only, not all of them. The sample lists around 180,000 clones, about four fifths occurring once. The CDR3 loop spans 15 amino acids. Germline V gene sequence: CDR1 ENHRY, CDR2 SYGVKD. Trimming removed 0 bases at V and 2 bases at J, with 7 bases between. What was sequenced was PBMCs. The chain is built from TRBV10-3 and TRBJ1-4, with D possibly TRBD1 on 5 matching bases. The TCR was taken from a young man in good health and CMV-seropositive. The DNA for the CDR3 is TGTGCCATCAGTGAGTCGGGGGGTACTAATGAAAAACTGTTTTTT. Its protein is CAISESGGTNEKLFF.